This TCR beta chain was captured in a study of OX40 agonist ivuxolimab in advanced cancers. Looking at the study overall: Aged roughly 23 to 80 with a mean of 60 years, they were around 79% male.

CDR1 MDHEN and CDR2 SYDVKM come from the germline V gene. The CDR3 is made up of 13 amino acids. Between the trimmed V and J ends, which lost 7 bases and 1 base, there was a span of 11 bases. Generated by immunoSEQ multiplex PCR, the TCRdb table keeps only in-frame clones and is missing some. The sample yields about 32,000 clones, about 83% seen once. This clone showed up just once. This chain joins TRBV28 and TRBJ2-7; TRBD1 might be the D (6 bases). The specimen comprised CD4+ or CD8+ T cells sorted from blood, sampled in a trial of the OX40 agonist ivuxolimab. The clonotype was recovered from an adult with an advanced solid tumor such as melanoma, head and neck, liver or kidney cancer. Here the CDR3 reads CASTIQGSYEQYF. The CDR3 DNA reads as TGTGCCAGCACCATTCAGGGGTCCTACGAGCAGTACTTC.